These 25 T cell receptor beta chains were sequenced from one sample in a study of blood T cell repertoires in COVID-19. The method was immunoSEQ multiplex PCR; TCRdb's version includes in-frame clones alone and lacks a portion of them. The sample lists 70,000 to 85,000 clones, more than 85% occurring once. The specimen sequenced was peripheral blood. The receptors derive from an older woman with active COVID-19.

This sequence joins TRBV19 and TRBJ2-3; 7 bases agree with TRBD2. The J segment lost 0 bases and the V segment lost 4 bases, leaving 7 bases of the junction unmatched. Germline loops: CDR1 LNHDA, CDR2 SQIVND (reference sequence). The CDR3 loop spans 16 amino acids. The CDR3 nucleotides are TGTGCCAGTAGTACGCAGACTAGCCGGAGCACAGATACGCAGTATTTT. It yields the protein CASSTQTSRSTDTQYF.

This chain links TRBV6-1 with TRBJ2-4, with 14 bases lining up with TRBD2. This CDR3 has 19 residues. Germline trimming cut 4 bases from V and 3 bases from J; bases unmatched to any gene: 11. Germline V lookup: CDR1 MNHNS, CDR2 SASEGT. CDR3: CASSGPRTSGRTGKNIQYF. CDR3 nucleotide sequence: TGTGCCAGCAGTGGCCCCCGGACTAGCGGGAGGACGGGCAAAAACATTCAGTACTTC.

V and J are TRBV2 and TRBJ2-6; tentatively, D is TRBD1 (5 bases). The CDR3 is 15 amino acids. Trimming pared 7 bases from V and 0 bases from J, leaving 10 bases between. Germline values: CDR1 SNHLY, CDR2 FYNNEI. CDR3 sequence reads: CASTTGFSGANVLTF. DNA for the CDR3: TGTGCCAGCACCACAGGTTTCTCTGGGGCCAACGTCCTGACTTTC. Full variable domain (outside the CDR3, taken from reference TRBV2 and TRBJ2-6): EPEVTQTPSHQVTQMGQEVILRCVPISNHLYFYWYRQILGQKVEFLVSFYNNEISEKSEIFDDQFSVERPDGSNFTLKIRSTKLEDSAMYFCASTTGFSGANVLTFGAGSRLTVL.

The V and J genes are TRBV7-9 and TRBJ2-7; TRBD2 is a possible D gene (7 bases). The CDR3 is made up of 17 amino acids. CDR1 and CDR2 (germline): SEHNR, FQNEAQ (reference sequence). V dropped 5 bases and J dropped 0 bases, with 20 bases sitting between them. CDR3 region: CASSPPTGPGGSYEQYF. CDR3 DNA sequence: TGTGCCAGCAGCCCTCCAACAGGGCCGGGGGGCTCCTACGAGCAGTACTTC.

This rearrangement joins TRBV11-2 to TRBJ2-3; TRBD1 matches at 9 bases. Germline V gene sequence: CDR1 SGHAT, CDR2 FQNNGV. V shed 4 bases, J shed 4 bases, and the junction held 6 bases outside the gene matches. The length of the CDR3 is 15 residues. CDR3 sequence reads: CASSSNRGRADTQYF. In DNA form, the CDR3 reads TGTGCCAGCAGCTCAAACAGGGGGCGCGCAGATACGCAGTATTTT.

The CDR3 region is CASSRQGAVYEQYF. Written as DNA, the CDR3 is TGTGCCAGCAGCCGACAGGGGGCGGTCTACGAGCAGTACTTC. The chain links TRBV3-1 (or the pseudogene TRBV3-2) to TRBJ2-7; 10 bases fit TRBD1. The V and J ends lost 4 bases and 3 bases, in that order; junction bases with no gene match: 3. Per the germline V gene, CDR1 is LGHDT and CDR2 is YNNKEL (reference sequence). This CDR3 comprises 14 residues.

The chain couples TRBV10-2 to TRBJ1-5, with a tentative D call TRBD1 (6 bases). Germline assignment: CDR1 WSHSY and CDR2 SAAADI. The V end lost 0 bases, the J end lost 7 bases, and 28 bases lay between the germline ends. The CDR3 sequence is 20 residues long. CDR3 coding DNA: TGCGCCAGCAGTGAGTCGAGTTCGCTAACAGGGATTTTGGTGAACCAGCCCCAGCATTTT. Protein product: CASSESSSLTGILVNQPQHF.

This chain links TRBV5-1 with TRBJ2-7; maybe TRBD2 (7 bases). V was clipped by 3 bases and J by 9 bases, with 10 bases between them. There are 11 residues in the CDR3. CDR1 and CDR2 (germline): SGHRS, YFSETQ. The CDR3, as DNA: TGCGCCAGCAGCTGGGAGGGGGTGCAGTACTTC. The encoded protein is CASSWEGVQYF.

The rearrangement links TRBV3-1 (or the pseudogene TRBV3-2) to TRBJ1-1; D is possibly TRBD1 (6 bases). The CDR3 has 15 amino acids. CDR1 is LGHDT and CDR2 is YNNKEL in the germline V gene (reference sequence). V lost 5 bases to trimming and J lost 2 bases, with 15 bases between them. CDR3 nucleotide sequence: TGTGCCAGCAGCAACCGTGGGGGGGCTAACACTGAAGCTTTCTTT. Residues: CASSNRGGANTEAFF.

The rearrangement uses TRBV28 and TRBJ1-1; D may be TRBD1 (6 bases). This CDR3 comprises 14 residues. V was cut by 7 bases and J by 5 bases, with 17 bases left in between. Germline V gives CDR1 MDHEN, CDR2 SYDVKM. The CDR3 DNA reads TGTGCCAGCACCAGAGGGGGTCCTGGGACTGAAGCTTTCTTT. As protein: CASTRGGPGTEAFF.

V usage is TRBV14 and J usage is TRBJ1-2, with TRBD1 matching 9 bases. The V gene's germline CDR1 is SGHDN and CDR2 FVKESK. The V gene end was trimmed by 4 bases and the J gene end by 4 bases; junction bases not matched to a gene: 7. The CDR3 spans 15 residues. The CDR3 nucleotides are TGTGCCAGCAGCCCCCCAGGACAGGGGTTCTATGGCTACACCTTC. It encodes CASSPPGQGFYGYTF.

V gene TRBV28 combines with J gene TRBJ2-1, with 11 bases fitting TRBD2. The CDR3 is 15 residues long. J lost 5 bases, V lost 6 bases, and 6 bases had no gene match. Germline CDR1 is MDHEN and CDR2 is SYDVKM. CDR3 nucleotide sequence: TGTGCCAGCAGGCCCGGGACTAGCGGACACAATGAGCAGTTCTTC. This translates into CASRPGTSGHNEQFF. Using reference TRBV28 and TRBJ2-1 for the parts outside the CDR3, the full variable domain is DVKVTQSSRYLVKRTGEKVFLECVQDMDHENMFWYRQDPGLGLRLIYFSYDVKMKEKGDIPEGYSVSREKKERFSLILESASTNQTSMYLCASRPGTSGHNEQFFGPGTRLTVL.

This sequence joins TRBV6-6 and TRBJ1-5; D call uncertain. Germline lookup yields CDR1 MNHNY and CDR2 SVGAGI (reference sequence). The CDR3 has 13 amino acids. Deletions cut 7 bases from V and 6 bases from J, with 13 bases between. This CDR3 reads CASTPAVSQPQHF. As DNA, the CDR3 is TGTGCCAGCACCCCAGCGGTGAGTCAGCCCCAGCATTTT.

The chain couples TRBV28 to TRBJ1-2, with 7 positions matching TRBD1. The ends lost 5 bases at V and 8 bases at J; junction bases unmatched: 5. CDR1 is MDHEN and CDR2 is SYDVKM in the germline V gene. The length of the CDR3 is 12 residues. In DNA form, the CDR3 reads TGTGCCAGCAGTGAGGGGACAGCAGGCTACACCTTC. This sequence encodes CASSEGTAGYTF.

J is TRBJ2-1 and V is TRBV27, with 8 bases matching TRBD2. This CDR3 has 17 amino acids. The germline V gene has CDR1 MNHEY and CDR2 SMNVEV (reference sequence). The V segment lost 4 bases and the J segment 6 bases; nucleotides outside the gene matches: 14. CDR3 residues: CASSSPFRAGDLNEQFF. The CDR3 DNA follows: TGTGCCAGCAGTTCGCCTTTCCGAGCGGGAGACCTCAATGAGCAGTTCTTC.

The chain is built from TRBV5-8 and TRBJ1-1; D gene unclear. V was shortened by 0 bases and J by 4 bases, with 10 bases between the two germline ends. CDR3 size: 14 residues. Looked up from germline, CDR1 is SGHTS and CDR2 is YDEGEE. CDR3 coding DNA: TGTGCCAGCAGCTTGGCTCGAGTGAGCACTGAAGCTTTCTTT. It translates to CASSLARVSTEAFF.

The rearrangement links TRBV28 to TRBJ2-6; 8 positions agree with TRBD1. Germline CDR1 reads MDHEN; CDR2 reads SYDVKM. The ends lost 8 bases at V and 2 bases at J; junction bases unmatched: 14. CDR3 length equals 18 residues. The CDR3 reads CASRKDRTGKAGANVLTF. The CDR3 DNA reads TGTGCCAGCCGAAAAGACCGGACAGGGAAGGCTGGGGCCAACGTCCTGACTTTC.

The chain has TRBV30 and TRBJ2-3; D remains unclear. Trimming removed 5 bases at V and 2 bases at J, with 11 bases between. CDR3 size: 13 residues. CDR1 and CDR2 from the germline V gene are GTSNPN and SVGIG (reference sequence). The CDR3 here is CAWLQRITDTQYF. CDR3 nucleotide sequence: TGTGCCTGGCTCCAGAGGATCACAGATACGCAGTATTTT.

V gene TRBV12-5 combines with J gene TRBJ2-7; 7 bases are a match to TRBD1. Germline values: CDR1 LGHNT, CDR2 FRNRAP. Trimming at V came to 6 bases and at J to 13 bases, leaving 12 bases not matched to a gene. This CDR3 region has 12 residues. The CDR3 region is CASGYYGGQPYF. Written as DNA, the CDR3 is TGTGCTAGTGGATATTATGGGGGACAGCCCTACTTC.

This clone occurred once. The genes are TRBV19 and TRBJ2-3; the match to TRBD2 covers 8 bases. Germline V gives CDR1 LNHDA, CDR2 SQIVND (reference sequence). The CDR3 covers 15 residues. V lost 5 bases, J lost 1 base, and 5 bases stayed unmatched. CDR3 nucleotide sequence: TGTGCCAGTAGTGCCGGGGGGGGCCGCACAGATACGCAGTATTTT. It yields the protein CASSAGGGRTDTQYF.

The rearrangement links TRBV18 to TRBJ2-1, with 7 nucleotides matching TRBD1. Germline values: CDR1 KGHSH, CDR2 LQKENI. V lost 3 bases, J lost 5 bases, and 4 bases stayed unmatched. This CDR3 has 14 residues. As DNA, the CDR3 is TGTGCCAGCTCACCGGGACAGCAGCACAATGAGCAGTTCTTC. Amino acids: CASSPGQQHNEQFF. The variable domain in full, completed from reference TRBV18 and TRBJ2-1, reads NAGVMQNPRHLVRRRGQEARLRCSPMKGHSHVYWYRQLPEEGLKFMVYLQKENIIDESGMPKERFSAEFPKEGPSILRIQQVVRGDSAAYFCASSPGQQHNEQFFGPGTRLTVL.

V gene TRBV18 combines with J gene TRBJ1-5; maybe TRBD1 (5 bases). The V and J ends lost 6 bases and 0 bases respectively, with 9 bases between them. The CDR3 consists of 14 residues. In germline, CDR1 is KGHSH, CDR2 LQKENI. CDR3 amino acids: CASSRQGSNQPQHF. CDR3 DNA sequence: TGTGCCAGCTCTCGCCAGGGTAGCAATCAGCCCCAGCATTTT.

This chain uses TRBV18 with TRBJ2-2, with D possibly being TRBD1 (5 bases). The CDR3 is 15 residues long. V was clipped by 2 bases and J by 4 bases, with 11 bases between them. CDR1 is KGHSH, CDR2 LQKENI, per germline. The DNA of the CDR3 is TGTGCCAGCTCACCAAGACAGCCACTCACCGGGGAGCTGTTTTTT. Amino acid sequence: CASSPRQPLTGELFF.

The rearrangement links TRBV28 to TRBJ2-7; 12 bases line up with TRBD2. Germline V gene sequence: CDR1 MDHEN, CDR2 SYDVKM. This CDR3 has 17 amino acids. Losses at the gene ends were 2 bases for V and 0 bases for J; bases not matched to a gene: 5. The CDR3 protein is CASSLGTSGPRSYEQYF. CDR3 coding DNA: TGTGCCAGCAGTTTAGGGACTAGCGGGCCTCGCTCCTACGAGCAGTACTTC.

The chain employs TRBV28 and TRBJ1-4; tentative D call: TRBD1 (6 bases). Trimming stripped 6 bases from V and 7 bases from J, with 18 bases between. CDR1 MDHEN and CDR2 SYDVKM come from the germline V gene. This CDR3 spans 15 amino acids. The chain's CDR3 is CASSPGGAQGEKLFF. The CDR3 DNA is TGTGCCAGCAGCCCCGGGGGGGCTCAGGGTGAAAAACTGTTTTTT.